One and the same sample provided the 30 T cell receptor beta chains below, sequenced in a study of blood T cell repertoires in COVID-19. Generated by immunoSEQ multiplex PCR, the TCRdb table keeps only in-frame clones and is missing some. The sample includes about 320,000 clones, approximately 90% of them seen just once. Material: PBMCs or T cells enriched from blood (not recorded which). Source of these receptors: a woman in her twenties or thirties who had been exposed to COVID-19.

The J gene is TRBJ2-5, the V gene TRBV5-8; D perhaps matches TRBD2 (6 bases). Germline V gives CDR1 SGHTS, CDR2 YDEGEE. This CDR3 spans 15 amino acids. The germline V and J ends were trimmed by 0 bases and 5 bases, with 14 bases remaining between them. CDR3 bases: TGTGCCAGCAGCTTGGCCAGGAGGGGCCGGGAGACCCAGTACTTC. Protein: CASSLARRGRETQYF.

V usage is TRBV6-1 and J usage is TRBJ1-1; D call uncertain. This CDR3 region has 13 residues. The V end was cut by 2 bases, the J end by 1 base, with 5 bases between. Germline assignment: CDR1 MNHNS and CDR2 SASEGT. The CDR3 is CASSELRNTEAFF. CDR3 in DNA: TGTGCCAGCAGTGAACTCAGGAACACTGAAGCTTTCTTT.

The chain has TRBV27 and TRBJ1-1, with a possible D match to TRBD1 (6 bases). The CDR3 consists of 14 residues. The germline V gene encodes CDR1 MNHEY and CDR2 SMNVEV (reference sequence). The germline V and J ends were trimmed by 5 bases and 0 bases, with 10 bases remaining between them. This chain's CDR3 is CASSTRGMNTEAFF. In DNA form, the CDR3 reads TGTGCCAGCAGTACCAGGGGAATGAACACTGAAGCTTTCTTT.

The rearrangement uses TRBV5-1 and TRBJ2-7, with 13 positions matching TRBD2. The CDR3 spans 16 residues. CDR1 SGHRS and CDR2 YFSETQ come from the germline V gene. The junction had 4 bases not matched to a gene; V was cut back by 4 bases and J by 0 bases. The CDR3 DNA is TGCGCCAGCAGCCCCGGACTAGCGGGGGTCTCCTACGAGCAGTACTTC. Its translation: CASSPGLAGVSYEQYF.

The V call is TRBV5-8, the J call TRBJ2-2; 7 bases agree with TRBD1. J was trimmed by 9 bases and V by 2 bases; bases with no gene match: 13. Germline V gene data show CDR1 as SGHTS and CDR2 as YDEGEE. The CDR3 runs 16 residues. CDR3 in amino acids: CASSFLLDRQERELFF. CDR3 in DNA: TGTGCCAGCAGCTTCCTCCTGGACAGGCAGGAACGGGAGCTGTTTTTT. Using reference TRBV5-8 and TRBJ2-2 for the parts outside the CDR3, the full variable domain is EAGVTQSPTHLIKTRGQQATLRCSPISGHTSVYWYQQALGLGLQFLLWYDEGEERNRGNFPPRFSGRQFPNYSSELNVNALELEDSALYLCASSFLLDRQERELFFGEGSRLTVL.

The chain links TRBV9 to TRBJ2-5, with 10 bases matching TRBD1. Trimming removed 3 bases from V and 4 bases from J; junction bases left unmatched: 6. In germline, CDR1 is SGDLS, CDR2 YYNGEE. The CDR3 contains 15 residues. The CDR3 protein is CASSAGQGRGETQYF. The CDR3 region has the DNA TGTGCCAGCAGCGCGGGACAGGGGAGGGGAGAGACCCAGTACTTC.

The chain has TRBV6-2 or TRBV6-3 and TRBJ1-1, with D perhaps matching TRBD1 (6 bases). V was cut by 2 bases and J by 0 bases, with 7 bases left in between. The CDR3 sequence is 14 residues long. The germline V gene has CDR1 MNHEY and CDR2 SVGEGT. The CDR3 bases are TGTGCCAGCAGTTACAACAGGGTGAACACTGAAGCTTTCTTT. It yields the protein CASSYNRVNTEAFF.

The chain is built from TRBV7-6 and TRBJ1-3, with 8 bases aligning to TRBD1. The CDR3 contains 18 residues. The trim removed 4 bases at V and 0 bases at J, leaving 11 bases unmatched. Germline CDR1 reads SGHVS; CDR2 reads FNYEAQ. The CDR3 spells CASSSIPVTGASGNTIYF. CDR3 nucleotide sequence: TGTGCCAGCAGCTCAATCCCGGTGACAGGGGCCTCTGGAAACACCATATATTTT. The full variable domain, its missing parts supplied by reference TRBV7-6 and TRBJ1-3, is GAGVSQSPRYKVTKRGQDVALRCDPISGHVSLYWYRQALGQGPEFLTYFNYEAQQDKSGLPNDRFSAERPEGSISTLTIQRTEQRDSAMYRCASSSIPVTGASGNTIYFGEGSWLTVV.

The chain carries TRBV5-1 and TRBJ1-4; D not certain. This CDR3 is 16 amino acids long. Looked up from germline, CDR1 is SGHRS and CDR2 is YFSETQ. Trimming shortened V by 0 bases and J by 7 bases, and 16 bases separated the two germline ends. CDR3 amino acids: CASSLVAGRSLEKLFF. CDR3 nucleotide sequence: TGCGCCAGCAGCTTGGTTGCGGGGAGGTCCCTTGAAAAACTGTTTTTT.

The chain employs TRBV18 and TRBJ1-4; D is perhaps TRBD1 (6 bases). Per germline, CDR1 KGHSH and CDR2 LQKENI. V shed 5 bases and J shed 2 bases, with 9 bases lying between them. The CDR3 is made up of 14 amino acids. The CDR3, as DNA: TGTGCCAGCTCATACAGGGCTACTAATGAAAAACTGTTTTTT. Translated, it gives CASSYRATNEKLFF. Together with reference TRBV18 and TRBJ1-4, the CDR3 gives the full variable domain: NAGVMQNPRHLVRRRGQEARLRCSPMKGHSHVYWYRQLPEEGLKFMVYLQKENIIDESGMPKERFSAEFPKEGPSILRIQQVVRGDSAAYFCASSYRATNEKLFFGSGTQLSVL.

This clone was observed a single time. The chain is built from TRBV5-1 and TRBJ1-6, with D tentatively TRBD1 (5 bases). Germline values: CDR1 SGHRS, CDR2 YFSETQ. The CDR3 covers 15 residues. V gave up 2 bases and J gave up 9 bases, with 15 bases separating them. The CDR3 DNA is TGCGCCAGCAGCTTTACGGGGAGGGGTGGTTCACCCCTCCACTTT. Translated, it gives CASSFTGRGGSPLHF.

V gene TRBV29-1 combines with J gene TRBJ2-1; TRBD1 agrees at 9 bases. Unmatched junction bases numbered 13, after V lost 4 bases and J lost 6 bases. CDR3 length: 16 residues. CDR1 SQVTM and CDR2 ANQGSEA come from the germline V gene. The CDR3 sequence: CSVGRFGTGMGNEQFF. In nucleotides, the CDR3 is TGCAGCGTTGGGAGGTTTGGGACAGGGATGGGCAATGAGCAGTTCTTC.

The CDR3 bases are TGCGCCAGCAGCATGCTAGCGGCCCAAGCCTACAATGAGCAGTTCTTC. Protein sequence: CASSMLAAQAYNEQFF. The rearrangement uses TRBV5-1 and TRBJ2-1; 7 bases match TRBD2. From germline, CDR1 is SGHRS and CDR2 YFSETQ. This CDR3 has 16 amino acids. The trim removed 4 bases at V and 2 bases at J, leaving 9 bases unmatched.

This chain uses TRBV2 with TRBJ1-1, with D possibly matching TRBD1 (5 bases). This CDR3 is built from 13 residues. V was cut by 2 bases and J by 4 bases, with 8 bases left in between. Germline CDR1 is SNHLY and CDR2 is FYNNEI. CDR3 in amino acids: CASSEIGGTEAFF. DNA for the CDR3: TGTGCCAGCAGTGAAATCGGGGGCACTGAAGCTTTCTTT. Using reference TRBV2 and TRBJ1-1 for the parts outside the CDR3, the full variable domain is EPEVTQTPSHQVTQMGQEVILRCVPISNHLYFYWYRQILGQKVEFLVSFYNNEISEKSEIFDDQFSVERPDGSNFTLKIRSTKLEDSAMYFCASSEIGGTEAFFGQGTRLTVV.

V is TRBV5-8 and J is TRBJ1-1; 7 bases match TRBD1. There are 14 residues in the CDR3. Germline V gene lookup returns CDR1 SGHTS and CDR2 YDEGEE. Trimming took 0 bases from V and 1 from J; bases not matched to a gene: 0. CDR3 in amino acids: CASSLGTGNTEAFF. Written as DNA, the CDR3 is TGTGCCAGCAGCTTGGGGACAGGGAACACTGAAGCTTTCTTT.

The rearrangement uses TRBV5-1 and TRBJ2-7; D is unresolved. Germline V lookup: CDR1 SGHRS, CDR2 YFSETQ. The CDR3 loop spans 13 amino acids. Trimming shortened V by 0 bases and J by 3 bases, and 7 bases separated the two germline ends. The CDR3 sequence is CASSLASDYEQYF. CDR3 DNA: TGCGCCAGCAGCTTGGCGTCAGACTACGAGCAGTACTTC.

The chain joins TRBV6-6 to TRBJ2-7; 11 nucleotides line up with TRBD1. Germline CDR1 and CDR2: MNHNY and SVGAGI (reference sequence). The CDR3 consists of 15 residues. V lost 6 bases to trimming and J lost 2 bases; unmatched junction nucleotides: 6. The CDR3 sequence is CASRSGTGGPYEQYF. In DNA, the CDR3 is TGTGCCAGCAGATCCGGGACAGGGGGTCCCTACGAGCAGTACTTC.

V and J are TRBV24-1 and TRBJ2-1; a possible D gene is TRBD2 (6 bases). The germline V and J ends were trimmed by 0 bases and 6 bases, with 8 bases remaining between them. There are 14 residues in the CDR3. Germline V gene data show CDR1 as KGHDR and CDR2 as SFDVKD. CDR3 nucleotides: TGTGCCACCAGTGATTTGTCCGGGAGCAATGAGCAGTTCTTC. Its protein product is CATSDLSGSNEQFF.

This clone was seen more than once but under ten times. V gene TRBV19 combines with J gene TRBJ2-7; perhaps TRBD1 as D (6 bases). Looked up from germline, CDR1 is LNHDA and CDR2 is SQIVND (reference sequence). The CDR3 runs to 14 residues. V lost 5 bases to trimming and J lost 0 bases, with 11 bases between them. This CDR3 is CASSHRDNSYEQYF. The CDR3 region has the DNA TGTGCCAGTAGTCACCGGGACAACTCCTACGAGCAGTACTTC.

This clone was detected only a few times. This chain links TRBV7-2 with TRBJ1-6; 8 bases match TRBD1. The V gene's germline CDR1 is SGHTA and CDR2 FQGNSA. Unmatched junction bases numbered 6, after V lost 1 base and J lost 10 bases. CDR3 size: 15 residues. CDR3 loop: CASSLGTGNISPLHF. As DNA, the CDR3 is TGTGCCAGCAGCTTAGGGACAGGGAATATATCACCCCTCCACTTT.

The chain has TRBV6-5 and TRBJ1-1; D is unclear. This CDR3 spans 12 amino acids. Deletions cut 5 bases from V and 4 bases from J, with 8 bases between. Per the germline V gene, CDR1 is MNHEY and CDR2 is SVGAGI. The CDR3 reads CASSLRGTEAFF. Here the CDR3 DNA reads TGTGCCAGCAGTCTCCGGGGCACTGAAGCTTTCTTT.

This clone was counted only a few times. The chain couples TRBV11-2 to TRBJ1-1; D not certain. V was shortened by 5 bases and J by 1 base, with 17 bases between the two germline ends. Germline values: CDR1 SGHAT, CDR2 FQNNGV. The CDR3 sequence is 16 residues long. For the CDR3, the DNA is TGTGCCAGCAGCCCTACCGGTTATGCGGGGAACACTGAAGCTTTCTTT. Translation gives CASSPTGYAGNTEAFF.

This chain connects TRBV24-1 to TRBJ2-1; the D gene is possibly TRBD1 (6 bases). The V gene's germline CDR1 is KGHDR and CDR2 SFDVKD. The CDR3 is 14 residues long. Trimming took 3 bases from V and 3 from J, leaving 8 bases between them. CDR3: CATSDRGGYNEQFF. The CDR3 nucleotides are TGTGCCACCAGTGATAGAGGGGGCTACAATGAGCAGTTCTTC.

The rearrangement uses TRBV19 and TRBJ2-6, with a tentative D call TRBD2 (6 bases). Trimming stripped 5 bases from V and 4 bases from J, with 12 bases between. The CDR3 is 15 residues long. Per the germline V gene, CDR1 is LNHDA and CDR2 is SQIVND (reference sequence). This chain's CDR3 is CASSSQEGGANVLTF. For the CDR3, the DNA is TGTGCCAGTAGTTCACAGGAGGGCGGGGCCAACGTCCTGACTTTC.

The chain links TRBV4-1 to TRBJ2-7, with a weak D call TRBD1 (6 bases). Germline values: CDR1 MGHRA, CDR2 YSYEKL. V was pared by 6 bases and J by 2 bases, with 17 bases between. The CDR3 contains 15 residues. CDR3 residues: CASSSPGTRAYEQYF. CDR3 in DNA: TGCGCCAGCAGTTCCCCCGGGACACGAGCCTACGAGCAGTACTTC.

V gene TRBV27 combines with J gene TRBJ2-3; 7 bases map to TRBD1. CDR1 MNHEY and CDR2 SMNVEV come from the germline V gene (reference sequence). CDR3 size: 15 residues. Trimming at V came to 2 bases and at J to 1 base, leaving 3 bases not matched to a gene. The CDR3 spells CASSLEGAGTDTQYF. The CDR3, as DNA: TGTGCCAGCAGTTTAGAGGGGGCGGGCACAGATACGCAGTATTTT.

The chain joins TRBV9 to TRBJ1-1, with D maybe TRBD1 (5 bases). V was pared by 4 bases and J by 0 bases, with 13 bases between. From germline, CDR1 is SGDLS and CDR2 YYNGEE. This CDR3 has 15 amino acids. The CDR3 protein is CASSPTGGMNTEAFF. The DNA of the CDR3 is TGTGCCAGCAGCCCGACCGGGGGTATGAACACTGAAGCTTTCTTT.

The V call is TRBV28, the J call TRBJ1-1; TRBD1 aligns across 9 bases. The CDR3 loop spans 14 amino acids. J was trimmed by 4 bases and V by 3 bases; bases with no gene match: 3. Germline values: CDR1 MDHEN, CDR2 SYDVKM. The DNA of the CDR3 is TGTGCCAGCAGTTTTTCGGACAGGGGCACTGAAGCTTTCTTT. This codes for CASSFSDRGTEAFF.

The V call is TRBV5-1, the J call TRBJ2-5, with D maybe TRBD2 (5 bases). Trimming took 1 base from V and 2 from J, leaving 12 bases between them. Germline CDR1 and CDR2: SGHRS and YFSETQ. The CDR3 covers 15 residues. The CDR3 nucleotides are TGCGCCAGCAGCTTGATGAGCGGCTCACAAGAGACCCAGTACTTC. This gives the protein CASSLMSGSQETQYF.

The chain employs TRBV19 and TRBJ1-6; D is undetermined. The CDR3 spans 15 residues. Germline V gene sequence: CDR1 LNHDA, CDR2 SQIVND (reference sequence). V lost 3 bases, J lost 7 bases, and 13 bases lay in between. CDR3 sequence reads: CASSIGLHANSPLHF. The CDR3 region has the DNA TGTGCCAGTAGTATCGGGTTACACGCAAATTCACCCCTCCACTTT.